The source of this T cell receptor beta chain is a study of blood T cell repertoires in COVID-19. The protocol was immunoSEQ multiplex PCR, while the TCRdb copy is restricted to in-frame clones and leaves out a portion. The repertoire has a few hundred thousand clones, 89% of them found once; the top ten carry 9.5%. Trimming left V 0 bases short and J 1 base short, with 7 bases between. Germline V gene data show CDR1 as SGHRS and CDR2 as YFSETQ. The CDR3 is 14 residues long. Points on this clone: Other DNA sequences in the same sample also yield this CDR3.

The chain joins TRBV5-1 to TRBJ1-1, with D tentatively TRBD1 (5 bases). Sequencing was done on a sample of PBMCs or T cells enriched from blood (not recorded which). The receptor's source is a woman aged 40 to 49 who had recovered from COVID-19. Here the CDR3 DNA reads TGCGCCAGCAGCTTGGATCAGGGGAACACTGAAGCTTTCTTT. It yields the protein CASSLDQGNTEAFF.